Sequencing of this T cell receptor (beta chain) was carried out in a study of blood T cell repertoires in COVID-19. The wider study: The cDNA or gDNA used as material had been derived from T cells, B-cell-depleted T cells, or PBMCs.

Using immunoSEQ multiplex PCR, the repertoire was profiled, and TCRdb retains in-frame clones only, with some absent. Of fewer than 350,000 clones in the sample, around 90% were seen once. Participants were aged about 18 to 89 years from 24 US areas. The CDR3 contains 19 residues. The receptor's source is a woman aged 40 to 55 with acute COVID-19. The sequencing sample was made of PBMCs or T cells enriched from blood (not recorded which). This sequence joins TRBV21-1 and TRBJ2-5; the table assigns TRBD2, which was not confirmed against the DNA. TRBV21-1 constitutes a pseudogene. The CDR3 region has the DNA TGTGCCAGCAGCAAAGAACCTGCGCGACTAGCGGGATGGGGGAAGACCCAGTACTTC. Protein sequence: CASSKEPARLAGWGKTQYF.